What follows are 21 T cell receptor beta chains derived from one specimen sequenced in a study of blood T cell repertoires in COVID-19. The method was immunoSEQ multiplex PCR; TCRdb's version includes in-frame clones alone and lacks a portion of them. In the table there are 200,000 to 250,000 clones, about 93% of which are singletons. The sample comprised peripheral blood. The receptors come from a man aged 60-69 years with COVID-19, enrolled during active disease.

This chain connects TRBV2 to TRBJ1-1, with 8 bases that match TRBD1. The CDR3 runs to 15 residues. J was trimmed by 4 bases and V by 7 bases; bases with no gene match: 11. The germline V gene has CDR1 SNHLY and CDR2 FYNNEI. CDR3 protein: CASNIQGGEGTEAFF. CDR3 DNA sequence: TGTGCCAGCAATATACAGGGGGGCGAGGGCACTGAAGCTTTCTTT. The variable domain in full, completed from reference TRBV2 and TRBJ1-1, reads EPEVTQTPSHQVTQMGQEVILRCVPISNHLYFYWYRQILGQKVEFLVSFYNNEISEKSEIFDDQFSVERPDGSNFTLKIRSTKLEDSAMYFCASNIQGGEGTEAFFGQGTRLTVV.

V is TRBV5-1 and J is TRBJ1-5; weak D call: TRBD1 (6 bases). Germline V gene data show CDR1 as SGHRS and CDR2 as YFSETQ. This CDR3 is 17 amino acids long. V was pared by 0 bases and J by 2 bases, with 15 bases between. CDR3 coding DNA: TGCGCCAGCAGCTTGGGTCTCGTGGGGGCCGGCAATCAGCCCCAGCATTTT. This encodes CASSLGLVGAGNQPQHF. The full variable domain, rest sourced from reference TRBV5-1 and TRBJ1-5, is KAGVTQTPRYLIKTRGQQVTLSCSPISGHRSVSWYQQTPGQGLQFLFEYFSETQRNKGNFPGRFSGRQFSNSRSEMNVSTLELGDSALYLCASSLGLVGAGNQPQHFGDGTRLSIL.

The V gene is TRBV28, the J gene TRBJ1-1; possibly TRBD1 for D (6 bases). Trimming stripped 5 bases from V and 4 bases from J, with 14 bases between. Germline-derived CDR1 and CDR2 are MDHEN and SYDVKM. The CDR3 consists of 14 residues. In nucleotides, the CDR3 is TGTGCCAGCAGTCCGACAGGCACCTTCACTGAAGCTTTCTTT. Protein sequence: CASSPTGTFTEAFF. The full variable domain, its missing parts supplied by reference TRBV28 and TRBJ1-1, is DVKVTQSSRYLVKRTGEKVFLECVQDMDHENMFWYRQDPGLGLRLIYFSYDVKMKEKGDIPEGYSVSREKKERFSLILESASTNQTSMYLCASSPTGTFTEAFFGQGTRLTVV.

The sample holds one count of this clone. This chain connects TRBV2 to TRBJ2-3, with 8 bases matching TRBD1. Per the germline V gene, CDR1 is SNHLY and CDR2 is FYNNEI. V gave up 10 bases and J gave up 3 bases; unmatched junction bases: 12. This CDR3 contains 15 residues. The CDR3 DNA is TGTGCCACGTCACGGGAGACAGGGGCGACAGATACGCAGTATTTT. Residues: CATSRETGATDTQYF.

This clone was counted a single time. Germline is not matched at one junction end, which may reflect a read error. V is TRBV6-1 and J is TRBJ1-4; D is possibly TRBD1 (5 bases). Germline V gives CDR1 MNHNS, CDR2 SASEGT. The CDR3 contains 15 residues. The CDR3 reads CASSQAGARNEKLFF. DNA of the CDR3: TGTGCCAGCAGTCAAGCTGGGGCGAGGAATGAAAAACTGTTTTTT.

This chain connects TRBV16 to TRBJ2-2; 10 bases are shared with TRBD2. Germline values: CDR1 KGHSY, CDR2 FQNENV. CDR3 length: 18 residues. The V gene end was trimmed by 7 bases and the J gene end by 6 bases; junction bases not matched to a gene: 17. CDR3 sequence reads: CASITRGLAGDSSGELFF. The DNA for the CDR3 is TGTGCCAGCATCACGCGGGGCCTAGCGGGAGATTCATCCGGGGAGCTGTTTTTT.

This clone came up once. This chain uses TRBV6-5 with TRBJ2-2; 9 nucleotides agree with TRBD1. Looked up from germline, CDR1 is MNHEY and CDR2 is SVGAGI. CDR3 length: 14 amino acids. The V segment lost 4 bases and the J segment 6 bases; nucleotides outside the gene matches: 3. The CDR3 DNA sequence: TGTGCCAGCAGTTCTGACAGGGGGGCCGGGGAGCTGTTTTTT. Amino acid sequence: CASSSDRGAGELFF.

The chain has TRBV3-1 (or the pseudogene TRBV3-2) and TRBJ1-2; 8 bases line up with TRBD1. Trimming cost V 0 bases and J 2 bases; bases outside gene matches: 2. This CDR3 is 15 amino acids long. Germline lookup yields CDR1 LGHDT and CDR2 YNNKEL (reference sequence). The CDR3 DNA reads TGTGCCAGCAGCCAAGACAGGGGGCTGAACTATGGCTACACCTTC. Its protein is CASSQDRGLNYGYTF.

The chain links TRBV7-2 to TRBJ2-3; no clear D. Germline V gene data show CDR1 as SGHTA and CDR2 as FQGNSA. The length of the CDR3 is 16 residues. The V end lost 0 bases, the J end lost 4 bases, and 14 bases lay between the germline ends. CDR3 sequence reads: CASSLAPVTRADTQYF. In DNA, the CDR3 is TGTGCCAGCAGCTTAGCCCCCGTCACGCGCGCAGATACGCAGTATTTT.

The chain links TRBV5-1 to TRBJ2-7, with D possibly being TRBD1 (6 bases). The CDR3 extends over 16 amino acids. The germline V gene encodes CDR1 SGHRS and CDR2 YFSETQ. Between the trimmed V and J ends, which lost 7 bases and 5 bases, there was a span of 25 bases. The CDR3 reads CASGPKKDSRPHEQYF. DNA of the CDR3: TGCGCCAGCGGGCCTAAGAAGGACAGCCGGCCCCACGAGCAGTACTTC.

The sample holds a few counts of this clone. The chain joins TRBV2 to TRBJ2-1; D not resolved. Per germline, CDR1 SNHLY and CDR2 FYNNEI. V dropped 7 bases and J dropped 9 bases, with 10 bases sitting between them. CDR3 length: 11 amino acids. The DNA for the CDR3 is TGTGCCAGCACTATAGATGGTGAGCAGTTCTTC. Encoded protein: CASTIDGEQFF.

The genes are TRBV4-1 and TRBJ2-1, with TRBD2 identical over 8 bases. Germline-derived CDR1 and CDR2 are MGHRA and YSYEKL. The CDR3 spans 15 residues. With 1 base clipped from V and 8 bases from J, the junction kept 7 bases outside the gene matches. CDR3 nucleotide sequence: TGCGCCAGCAGCCAAGGTAGCGGGACTGTCGATGAGCAGTTCTTC. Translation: CASSQGSGTVDEQFF.

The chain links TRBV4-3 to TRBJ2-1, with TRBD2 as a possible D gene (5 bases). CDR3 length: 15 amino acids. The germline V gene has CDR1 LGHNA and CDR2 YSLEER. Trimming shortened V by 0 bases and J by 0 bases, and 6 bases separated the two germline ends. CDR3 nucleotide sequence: TGCGCCAGCAGCCAAGAAACTAGCTCCTACAATGAGCAGTTCTTC. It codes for CASSQETSSYNEQFF.

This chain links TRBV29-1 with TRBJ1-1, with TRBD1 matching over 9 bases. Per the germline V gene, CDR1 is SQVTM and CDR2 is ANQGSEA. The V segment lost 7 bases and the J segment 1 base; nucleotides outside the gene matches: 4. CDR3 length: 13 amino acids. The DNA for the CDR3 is TGCAGCGGCACGACAGGGGGGAACACTGAAGCTTTCTTT. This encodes CSGTTGGNTEAFF.

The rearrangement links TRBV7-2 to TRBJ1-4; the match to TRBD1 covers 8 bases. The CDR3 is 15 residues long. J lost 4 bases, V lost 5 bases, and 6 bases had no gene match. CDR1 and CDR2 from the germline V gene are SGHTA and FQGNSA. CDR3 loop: CASSPQGAHNEKLFF. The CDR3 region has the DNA TGTGCCAGCAGCCCCCAGGGGGCCCATAATGAAAAACTGTTTTTT.

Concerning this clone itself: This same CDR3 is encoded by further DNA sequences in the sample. The CDR3 reads CASSLEGALNTEAFF. CDR3 nucleotide sequence: TGCGCCAGCAGCTTGGAGGGGGCGTTGAACACTGAAGCTTTCTTT. V and J are TRBV5-1 and TRBJ1-1; 7 nucleotides align to TRBD1. Germline CDR1 SGHRS, CDR2 YFSETQ. The CDR3 is 15 residues long. V lost 0 bases to trimming and J lost 0 bases; unmatched junction nucleotides: 2.

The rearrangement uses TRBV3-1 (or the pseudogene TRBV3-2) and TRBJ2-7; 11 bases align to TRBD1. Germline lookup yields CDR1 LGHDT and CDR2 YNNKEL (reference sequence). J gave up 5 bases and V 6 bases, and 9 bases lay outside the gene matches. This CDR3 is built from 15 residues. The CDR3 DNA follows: TGTGCCAGCAGTCCGTGGACAGGGGGCGGGAACGAGCAGTACTTC. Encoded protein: CASSPWTGGGNEQYF.

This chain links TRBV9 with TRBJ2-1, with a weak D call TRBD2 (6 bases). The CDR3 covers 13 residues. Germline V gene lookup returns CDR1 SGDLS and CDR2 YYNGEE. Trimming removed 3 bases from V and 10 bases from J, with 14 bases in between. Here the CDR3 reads CASSGGAAKEQFF. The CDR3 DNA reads TGTGCCAGCAGCGGCGGGGCAGCGAAAGAGCAGTTCTTC. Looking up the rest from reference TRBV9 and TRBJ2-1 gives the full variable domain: DSGVTQTPKHLITATGQRVTLRCSPRSGDLSVYWYQQSLDQGLQFLIQYYNGEERAKGNILERFSAQQFPDLHSELNLSSLELGDSALYFCASSGGAAKEQFFGPGTRLTVL.

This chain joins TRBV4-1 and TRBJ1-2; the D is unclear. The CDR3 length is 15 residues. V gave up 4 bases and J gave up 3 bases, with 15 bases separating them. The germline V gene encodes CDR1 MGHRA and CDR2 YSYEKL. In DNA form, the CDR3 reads TGCGCCAGCAGCCCGAAAGGGCCCGGGGACTATGGCTACACCTTC. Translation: CASSPKGPGDYGYTF.

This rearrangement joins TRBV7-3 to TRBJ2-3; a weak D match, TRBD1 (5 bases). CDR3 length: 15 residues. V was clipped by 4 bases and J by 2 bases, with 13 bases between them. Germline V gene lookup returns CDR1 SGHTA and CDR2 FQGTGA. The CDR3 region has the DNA TGTGCCAGCAGCTCAAAGGCCAGGGCCACAGATACGCAGTATTTT. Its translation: CASSSKARATDTQYF.

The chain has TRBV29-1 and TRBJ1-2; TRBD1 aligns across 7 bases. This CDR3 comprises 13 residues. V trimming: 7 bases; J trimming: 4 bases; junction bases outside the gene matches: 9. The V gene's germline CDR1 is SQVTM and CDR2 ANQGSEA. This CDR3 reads CSAKGQTGYGYTF. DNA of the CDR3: TGCAGCGCAAAGGGACAGACCGGCTATGGCTACACCTTC.